A single sample is the source of the 20 T cell receptor beta chains below, sequenced in a study of CD8 T cells in Susac syndrome. RNA totalling about 0.45 to 1 ug underwent reverse transcription with random hexamers. TCRdb reprocessed the immunoSEQ multiplex PCR reads with MiXCR, giving one entry per CDR3 protein. This table has 330,000 or so distinct CDR3 sequences, roughly 85% appearing once. The sequenced sample was CD8+ T cells from PBMCs. Receptor source: a human donor with multiple sclerosis.

The CDR3 region is CSARGLVSYEQYF. CDR3 in DNA: TGCAGTGCTAGAGGACTGGTCTCCTACGAGCAGTACTTC. The rearrangement links TRBV20-1 to TRBJ2-7; D is uncertain. The V end lost 1 base, the J end lost 0 bases, and 7 bases lay between the germline ends. Germline V gene lookup returns CDR1 DFQATT and CDR2 SNEGSKA (reference sequence). The CDR3 extends over 13 amino acids.

The J gene is TRBJ2-2, the V gene TRBV18; 9 nucleotides match TRBD2. Germline CDR1 is KGHSH and CDR2 is LQKENI. V was pared by 8 bases and J by 7 bases, with 11 bases of the junction left unmatched. The CDR3 has 15 amino acids. The CDR3: CASNTSGLWNGELFF. Written as DNA, the CDR3 is TGTGCCAGCAACACTAGCGGGCTGTGGAACGGGGAGCTGTTTTTT.

The chain has TRBV3-1 and TRBJ2-7, with D tentatively TRBD1 (6 bases). The CDR3 is 12 residues long. V dropped 5 bases and J dropped 9 bases, with 14 bases sitting between them. The V gene's germline CDR1 is LGHDT and CDR2 YNNKEL (reference sequence). The CDR3 DNA reads TGTGCCAGCAGCTACACAGGGAAAGGGCAGTACTTC. Residues: CASSYTGKGQYF.

This chain joins TRBV29-1 and TRBJ2-2, with D maybe TRBD2 (7 bases). CDR1 is SQVTM, CDR2 ANQGSEA, per germline. The CDR3 is made up of 12 amino acids. The CDR3 nucleotides read TGCAGTTGTCTAGGGGGGGCCGGGGAGCTGTTTTTT. Its protein product is CSCLGGAGELFF.

The chain has TRBV6-1 and TRBJ2-3; 9 bases are shared with TRBD2. Germline CDR1 reads MNHNS; CDR2 reads SASEGT. The CDR3 consists of 15 residues. V shed 5 bases, J shed 4 bases, and the junction held 7 bases outside the gene matches. CDR3 sequence: CASSLIAGAPDTQYF. The CDR3 DNA sequence: TGTGCCAGCAGTTTAATAGCGGGAGCCCCAGATACGCAGTATTTT.

This clonotype was seen a few times. The rearrangement joins TRBV10-2 to TRBJ2-4; the D gene is possibly TRBD2 (6 bases). This CDR3 comprises 14 residues. Germline V lookup: CDR1 WSHSY, CDR2 SAAADI. The V end was cut by 6 bases, the J end by 4 bases, with 13 bases between. CDR3 residues: CASRPEGQKNIQYF. As DNA, the CDR3 is TGCGCCAGCAGGCCGGAGGGCCAGAAAAACATTCAGTACTTC.

The V and J genes are TRBV28 and TRBJ2-7; 11 bases map to TRBD2. Germline-derived CDR1 and CDR2 are MDHEN and SYDVKM. Unmatched junction bases numbered 8, after V lost 7 bases and J lost 3 bases. This CDR3 has 15 amino acids. The CDR3 spells CASIAGTSGRYEQYF. In nucleotides, the CDR3 is TGTGCCAGCATCGCAGGGACTAGCGGACGCTACGAGCAGTACTTC.

The chain combines TRBV7-9 with TRBJ2-3; D unclear. The germline gives CDR1 SEHNR, CDR2 FQNEAQ (reference sequence). V was clipped by 6 bases and J by 4 bases, with 11 bases between them. This CDR3 region has 13 residues. CDR3 bases: TGTGCCAGCAGAAGGGTCGAAGCAGATACGCAGTATTTT. Its protein product is CASRRVEADTQYF.

V and J are TRBV9 and TRBJ2-7; D is possibly TRBD1 (5 bases). The CDR3 is 15 residues long. Trimming pared 0 bases from V and 5 bases from J, leaving 15 bases between. From germline, CDR1 is SGDLS and CDR2 YYNGEE. CDR3 DNA sequence: TGTGCCAGCAGCGTAGAAAGTAGTGGGGCGGACGAGCAGTACTTC. Translated: CASSVESSGADEQYF.

CDR3 bases: TGTGCCAGCAGCCCCGGTGCAGGGACTAGCGGGAGTACGCAGTATTTT. Its protein product is CASSPGAGTSGSTQYF. V gene TRBV5-6 combines with J gene TRBJ2-3; 14 bases align to TRBD2. CDR1 and CDR2 from the germline V gene are SGHDT and YYEEEE. CDR3 length equals 16 residues. V lost 4 bases to trimming and J lost 8 bases; unmatched junction nucleotides: 9.

This chain links TRBV11-2 with TRBJ1-3; no reliable D call. V lost 6 bases and J 4 bases, leaving 16 bases between the germline ends. Germline V gene lookup returns CDR1 SGHAT and CDR2 FQNNGV. The CDR3 length is 15 residues. CDR3 residues: CASSGVAGYGNTIYF. The CDR3 coding sequence is TGTGCCAGCAGTGGGGTAGCCGGGTACGGAAACACCATATATTTT.

CDR3 DNA: TGTGCCAGTAGTGGCGACGGTTATCAGCCCCAGCATTTT. Protein product: CASSGDGYQPQHF. The chain is built from TRBV19 and TRBJ1-5; no clear D. The V and J ends lost 5 bases and 5 bases respectively, with 10 bases between them. Germline loops: CDR1 LNHDA, CDR2 SQIVND (reference sequence). There are 13 residues in the CDR3.

The CDR3 loop reads CASSLVGRTGYQETQYF. CDR3 bases: TGTGCCAGCAGCTTAGTCGGCCGGACAGGGTATCAAGAGACCCAGTACTTC. The rearrangement joins TRBV7-9 to TRBJ2-5, with 8 bases fitting TRBD1. This CDR3 region has 17 residues. The trim removed 1 base at V and 2 bases at J, leaving 9 bases unmatched. From germline, CDR1 is SEHNR and CDR2 FQNEAQ (reference sequence).

This clonotype was counted a single time. The chain has TRBV7-9 and TRBJ2-3, with a possible D match to TRBD2 (6 bases). V was shortened by 4 bases and J by 3 bases, with 11 bases between the two germline ends. The CDR3 runs 14 residues. Germline V CDR1 and CDR2: SEHNR, FQNEAQ (reference sequence). The chain's CDR3 is CASSSSGVTDTQYF. CDR3 DNA sequence: TGTGCCAGCAGCTCCTCGGGAGTAACAGATACGCAGTATTTT.

This clonotype was counted once. This rearrangement joins TRBV29-1 to TRBJ1-1; D is possibly TRBD1 (5 bases). Between the trimmed V and J ends, which lost 2 bases and 4 bases, there was a span of 8 bases. The CDR3 loop spans 12 amino acids. CDR1 and CDR2 (germline): SQVTM, ANQGSEA. CDR3 in amino acids: CSVEPGGTEAFF. The CDR3 coding sequence is TGCAGCGTTGAACCGGGGGGCACTGAAGCTTTCTTT. Filled out from reference TRBV29-1 and TRBJ1-1, the complete variable domain reads SAVISQKPSRDICQRGTSLTIQCQVDSQVTMMFWYRQQPGQSLTLIATANQGSEATYESGFVIDKFPISRPNLTFSTLTVSNMSPEDSSIYLCSVEPGGTEAFFGQGTRLTVV.

As DNA, the CDR3 is TGTGCCAGCAGTCCGCGACAGGGGTATAACACTGAAGCTTTCTTT. Its translation is CASSPRQGYNTEAFF. The chain carries TRBV27 and TRBJ1-1; 8 bases are a match to TRBD1. After removal of 5 bases from V and 2 bases from J, the junction contained 7 bases not matched to a gene. Germline V gene sequence: CDR1 MNHEY, CDR2 SMNVEV (reference sequence). The CDR3 is 15 residues long.

This rearrangement joins TRBV6-5 to TRBJ2-1; D ambiguous. CDR3 size: 14 residues. Trimming took 0 bases from V and 4 from J, leaving 7 bases between them. Germline V gene lookup returns CDR1 MNHEY and CDR2 SVGAGI. CDR3 sequence (DNA): TGTGCCAGCAGTTACTCCCAAAGGTACAATGAGCAGTTCTTC. Translated, it gives CASSYSQRYNEQFF.

The gene calls are TRBV12-3 or TRBV12-4 and TRBJ2-1; D not resolved. The CDR3 sequence is 12 residues long. Trimming removed 6 bases from V and 9 bases from J, with 12 bases in between. In nucleotides, the CDR3 is TGTGCCAGCAGCCTAACAGAGAGTGAGCAGTTCTTC. Translating gives CASSLTESEQFF.

J is TRBJ2-2 and V is TRBV9, with D perhaps assigned TRBD1 or TRBD2 (5 bases each). Germline CDR1 is SGDLS and CDR2 is YYNGEE. The CDR3 has 14 amino acids. V gave up 0 bases and J gave up 7 bases, with 10 bases separating them. The CDR3 protein is CASSVGGAVGELFF. The CDR3 DNA follows: TGTGCCAGCAGCGTAGGAGGGGCGGTCGGGGAGCTGTTTTTT. The complete variable domain, with remaining parts taken from reference TRBV9 and TRBJ2-2, reads DSGVTQTPKHLITATGQRVTLRCSPRSGDLSVYWYQQSLDQGLQFLIQYYNGEERAKGNILERFSAQQFPDLHSELNLSSLELGDSALYFCASSVGGAVGELFFGEGSRLTVL.

This clonotype was seen only a few times. CDR3 region: CASPRVPYGYTF. For the CDR3, the DNA is TGTGCCAGCCCCCGAGTTCCCTATGGCTACACCTTC. The chain has TRBV7-9 and TRBJ1-2; no definite D call. The CDR3 spans 12 residues. CDR1 is SEHNR and CDR2 is FQNEAQ in the germline V gene (reference sequence). V shed 8 bases and J shed 4 bases, with 11 bases lying between them.